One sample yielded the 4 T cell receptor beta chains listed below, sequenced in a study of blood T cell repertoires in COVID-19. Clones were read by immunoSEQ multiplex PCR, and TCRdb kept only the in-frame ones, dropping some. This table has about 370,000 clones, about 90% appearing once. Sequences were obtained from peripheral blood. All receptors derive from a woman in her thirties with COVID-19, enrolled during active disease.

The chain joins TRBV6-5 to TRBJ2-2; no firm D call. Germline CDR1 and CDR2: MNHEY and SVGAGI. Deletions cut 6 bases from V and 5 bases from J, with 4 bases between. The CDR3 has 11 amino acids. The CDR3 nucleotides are TGTGCCAGCAGGACTACCGGGGAGCTGTTTTTT. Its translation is CASRTTGELFF.

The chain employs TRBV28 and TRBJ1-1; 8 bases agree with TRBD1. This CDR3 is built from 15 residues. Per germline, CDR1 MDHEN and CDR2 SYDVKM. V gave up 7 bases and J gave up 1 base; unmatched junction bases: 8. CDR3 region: CASIPYGQGNTEAFF. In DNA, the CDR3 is TGTGCCAGCATACCGTACGGACAGGGGAACACTGAAGCTTTCTTT.

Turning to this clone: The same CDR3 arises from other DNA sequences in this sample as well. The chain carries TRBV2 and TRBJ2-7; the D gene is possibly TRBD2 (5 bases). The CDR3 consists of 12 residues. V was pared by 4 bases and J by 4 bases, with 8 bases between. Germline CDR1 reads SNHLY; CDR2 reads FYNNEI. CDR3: CASSVEGYEQYF. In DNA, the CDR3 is TGTGCCAGCAGTGTTGAGGGTTACGAGCAGTACTTC. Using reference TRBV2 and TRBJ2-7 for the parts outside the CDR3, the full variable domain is EPEVTQTPSHQVTQMGQEVILRCVPISNHLYFYWYRQILGQKVEFLVSFYNNEISEKSEIFDDQFSVERPDGSNFTLKIRSTKLEDSAMYFCASSVEGYEQYFGPGTRLTVT.

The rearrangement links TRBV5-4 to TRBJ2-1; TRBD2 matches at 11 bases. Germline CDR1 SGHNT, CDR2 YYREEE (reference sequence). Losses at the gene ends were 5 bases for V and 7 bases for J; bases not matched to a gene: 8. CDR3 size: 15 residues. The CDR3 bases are TGTGCCAGCAGGTCAGGACTAGCGGGTCGTAATGAGCAGTTCTTC. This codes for CASRSGLAGRNEQFF.